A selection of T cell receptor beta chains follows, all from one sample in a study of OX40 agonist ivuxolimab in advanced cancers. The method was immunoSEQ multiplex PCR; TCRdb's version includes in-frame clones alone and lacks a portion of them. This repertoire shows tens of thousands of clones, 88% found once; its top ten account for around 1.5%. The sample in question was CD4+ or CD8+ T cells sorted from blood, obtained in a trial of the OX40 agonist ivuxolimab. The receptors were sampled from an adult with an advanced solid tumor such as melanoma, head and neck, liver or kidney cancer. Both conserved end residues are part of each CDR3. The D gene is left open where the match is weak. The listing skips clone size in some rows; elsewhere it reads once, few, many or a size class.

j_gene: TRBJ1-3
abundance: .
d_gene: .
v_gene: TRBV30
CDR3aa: CAWSFLGQAGNTIYF
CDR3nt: TGTGCCTGGAGTTTTCTCGGCCAGGCTGGAAACACCATATATTTT

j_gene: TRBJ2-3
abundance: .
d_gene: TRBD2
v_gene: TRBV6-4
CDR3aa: CASRLLAGGEDTQYF
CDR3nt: TGTGCCAGCAGGTTACTAGCGGGAGGTGAGGATACGCAGTATTTT

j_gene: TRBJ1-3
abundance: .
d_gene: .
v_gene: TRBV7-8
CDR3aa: CASSLAGYDGNTIYF
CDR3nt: TGTGCCAGCAGCTTGGCGGGTTATGATGGAAACACCATATATTTT

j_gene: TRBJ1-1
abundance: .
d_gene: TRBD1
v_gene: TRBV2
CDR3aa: CASGGSDRGMNTEAFF
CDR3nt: TGTGCCAGTGGGGGCTCGGACAGGGGAATGAACACTGAAGCTTTCTTT

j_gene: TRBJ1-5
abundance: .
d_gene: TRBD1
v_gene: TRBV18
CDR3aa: CASSPEGAGNQPQHF
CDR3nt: TGTGCCAGCTCACCAGAGGGGGCCGGCAATCAGCCCCAGCATTTT

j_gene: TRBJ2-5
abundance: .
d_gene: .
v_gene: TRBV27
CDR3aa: CASSPRRGETQYF
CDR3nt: TGTGCCAGCAGTCCGCGCCGCGGGGAGACCCAGTACTTC

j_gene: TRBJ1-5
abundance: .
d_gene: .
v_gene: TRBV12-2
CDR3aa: CASRPVLNQPQHF
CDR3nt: TGTGCAAGTCGCCCCGTTTTAAATCAGCCCCAGCATTTT

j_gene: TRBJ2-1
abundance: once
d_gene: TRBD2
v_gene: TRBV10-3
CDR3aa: CAISESGSGGRSEQFF
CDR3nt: TGTGCCATCAGTGAGTCGGGTAGCGGGGGAAGGAGTGAGCAGTTCTTC

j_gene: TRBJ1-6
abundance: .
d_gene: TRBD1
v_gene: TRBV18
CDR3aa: CASSPETGANSPLHF
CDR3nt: TGTGCCAGCTCACCAGAGACAGGGGCTAATTCACCCCTCCACTTT

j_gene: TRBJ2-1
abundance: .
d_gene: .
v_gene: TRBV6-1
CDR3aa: CASIKPGTFYNEQFF
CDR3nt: TGTGCCAGCATCAAGCCCGGGACATTTTACAATGAGCAGTTCTTC

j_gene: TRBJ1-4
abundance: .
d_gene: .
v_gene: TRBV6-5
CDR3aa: CASSPGRPVRRLFF
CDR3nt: TGTGCCAGCAGCCCTGGGAGACCCGTACGACGACTGTTTTTT

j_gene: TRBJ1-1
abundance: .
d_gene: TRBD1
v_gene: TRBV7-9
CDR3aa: CASSSQRQGTYTEAFF
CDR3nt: TGTGCCAGCAGCTCACAAAGACAGGGAACTTACACTGAAGCTTTCTTT

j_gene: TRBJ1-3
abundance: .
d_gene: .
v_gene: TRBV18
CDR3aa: CASSPQEASGNTIYF
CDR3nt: TGTGCCAGCTCACCCCAAGAAGCCTCTGGAAACACCATATATTTT

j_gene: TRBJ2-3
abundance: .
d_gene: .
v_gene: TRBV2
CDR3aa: CASSTGRADTQYF
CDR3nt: TGTGCCAGCAGCACAGGGAGGGCAGATACGCAGTATTTT

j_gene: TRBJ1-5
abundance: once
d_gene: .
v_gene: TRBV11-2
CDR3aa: CASSLGGGGPQHF
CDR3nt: TGTGCCAGCAGCTTAGGAGGGGGGGGTCCCCAGCATTTT

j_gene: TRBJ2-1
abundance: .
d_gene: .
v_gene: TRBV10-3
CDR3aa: CASGTRDEQFF
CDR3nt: TGTGCCAGCGGGACTCGGGATGAGCAGTTCTTC

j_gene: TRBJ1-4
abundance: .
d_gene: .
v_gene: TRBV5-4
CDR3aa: CASSQDWAGQLNEKLFF
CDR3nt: TGTGCCAGCAGCCAAGATTGGGCAGGGCAATTGAATGAAAAACTGTTTTTT

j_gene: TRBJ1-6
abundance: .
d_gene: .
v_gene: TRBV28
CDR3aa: CASSLGRGNSPLHF
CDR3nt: TGTGCCAGCAGTCTCGGACGGGGGAATTCACCCCTCCACTTT

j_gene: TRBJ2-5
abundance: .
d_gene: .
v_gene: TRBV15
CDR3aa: CATSREFGGPGETQYF
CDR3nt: TGTGCCACCAGCAGAGAGTTTGGCGGACCCGGGGAGACCCAGTACTTC

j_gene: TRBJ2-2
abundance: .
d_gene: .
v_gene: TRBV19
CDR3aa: CASTVNTLGTGELFF
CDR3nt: TGTGCCAGTACCGTCAATACCTTGGGCACCGGGGAGCTGTTTTTT

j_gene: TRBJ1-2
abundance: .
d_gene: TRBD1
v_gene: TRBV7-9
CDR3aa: CASSLATGGEGGYTF
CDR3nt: TGTGCCAGCAGCTTAGCCACAGGGGGAGAGGGTGGCTACACCTTC

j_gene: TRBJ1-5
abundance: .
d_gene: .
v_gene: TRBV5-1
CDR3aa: CASSLIGAKSQPQHF
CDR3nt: TGCGCCAGCAGCTTGATAGGGGCTAAGAGTCAGCCCCAGCATTTT

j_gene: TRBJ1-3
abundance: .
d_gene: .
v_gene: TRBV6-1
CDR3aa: CASSEAAGGSGNTIYF
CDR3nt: TGTGCCAGCAGTGAAGCCGCCGGGGGCTCTGGAAACACCATATATTTT

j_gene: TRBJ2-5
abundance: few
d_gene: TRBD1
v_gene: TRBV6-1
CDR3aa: CASNTGGQETQYF
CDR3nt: TGTGCCAGCAACACAGGGGGCCAAGAGACCCAGTACTTC

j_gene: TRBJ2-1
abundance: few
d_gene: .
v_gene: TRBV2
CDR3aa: CATKNQGGSDEQFF
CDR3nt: TGTGCCACCAAAAATCAGGGGGGATCGGATGAGCAGTTCTTC

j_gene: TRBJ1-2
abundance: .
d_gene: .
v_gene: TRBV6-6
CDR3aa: CASSLGDYGYTF
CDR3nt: TGTGCCAGCAGCCTGGGAGACTATGGCTACACCTTC

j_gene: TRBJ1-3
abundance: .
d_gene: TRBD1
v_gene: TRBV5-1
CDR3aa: CASSTGQGASGNTIYF
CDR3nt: TGCGCCAGCAGCACAGGACAGGGGGCTTCTGGAAACACCATATATTTT

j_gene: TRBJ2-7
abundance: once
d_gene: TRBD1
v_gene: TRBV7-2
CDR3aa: CASSLRGGHEQYF
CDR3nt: TGTGCCAGCAGCTTAAGAGGGGGCCACGAGCAGTACTTC

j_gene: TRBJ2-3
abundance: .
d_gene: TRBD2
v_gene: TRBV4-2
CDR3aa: CASSLAVAGGPVDTQYF
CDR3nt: TGTGCCAGCAGCCTCGCGGTAGCGGGGGGGCCGGTAGATACGCAGTATTTT

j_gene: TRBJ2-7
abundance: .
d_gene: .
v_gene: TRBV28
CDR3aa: CATRSSSSYEQYF
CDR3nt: TGTGCCACCAGGAGCTCCAGTAGCTACGAGCAGTACTTC

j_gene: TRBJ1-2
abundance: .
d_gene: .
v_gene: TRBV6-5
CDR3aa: CASTLTRGGPGGYTF
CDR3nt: TGTGCCAGCACCTTAACACGCGGAGGCCCCGGTGGCTACACCTTC

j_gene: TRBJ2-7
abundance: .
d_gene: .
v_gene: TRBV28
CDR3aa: CASCTGTPSYEQYF
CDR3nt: TGTGCCAGCTGCACCGGGACGCCTTCCTACGAGCAGTACTTC

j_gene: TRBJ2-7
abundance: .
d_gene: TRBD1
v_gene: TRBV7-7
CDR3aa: CASSPEGAPAYEQYF
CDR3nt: TGTGCTAGCAGCCCAGAGGGGGCGCCGGCCTACGAGCAGTACTTC

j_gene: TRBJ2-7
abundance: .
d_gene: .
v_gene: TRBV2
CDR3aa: CASTRDYEQYF
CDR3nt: TGTGCCAGCACCAGGGACTACGAGCAGTACTTC

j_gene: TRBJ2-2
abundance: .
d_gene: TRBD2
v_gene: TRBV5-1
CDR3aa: CASSGLAGGSTGELFF
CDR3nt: TGCGCCAGCAGTGGACTAGCGGGAGGTAGCACCGGGGAGCTGTTTTTT

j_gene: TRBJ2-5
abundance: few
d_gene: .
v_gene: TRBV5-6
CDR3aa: CASSWGEETQYF
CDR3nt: TGTGCCAGCAGCTGGGGCGAAGAGACCCAGTACTTC

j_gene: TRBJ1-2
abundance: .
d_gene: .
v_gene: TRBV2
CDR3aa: CASNRDHGYTF
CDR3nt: TGTGCCAGCAACAGGGACCATGGCTACACCTTC